This TCR beta chain is from a study of vaccination effects on CD4 cells after COVID-19. In the study overall: Antigen-specific CD4+ T cells were expanded (with viral peptide pools) by the ViraFEST assay ahead of sequencing.

Having been cultured for around ten days, the cells underwent CD4+ T cell isolation. Half-medium replacement with IL-2 medium occurred on days 3 and 7. Only in-frame clones appear in the TCRdb table, and some are missing; sequencing was by immunoSEQ multiplex PCR. This table has around 50,000 clones, 70% to 80% appearing once. Points on this clone: The antigen is undetermined.

Study-wide points: New vaccine-induced clones made up most post-vaccine spike-reactive clones in convalescents.

The CDR3 totals 11 residues. V gave up 10 bases and J gave up 2 bases, with 8 bases separating them. Germline V gene data show CDR1 as ENHRY and CDR2 as SYGVKD. This specimen was CD4+ T cells from PBMCs cultured without peptide, taken before COVID-19 vaccination. This receptor was identified in a human donor who had a prior SARS-CoV-2 infection. The chain joins TRBV10-3 to TRBJ1-1; possibly TRBD1 for D (5 bases). The CDR3 sequence is CATTDNTEAFF. The DNA for the CDR3 is TGTGCCACGACAGACAACACTGAAGCTTTCTTT.